This T cell receptor beta chain came from a study of blood T cell repertoires in COVID-19. For the study at large: Whether acute or convalescent, the COVID-19 samples came from the United States, Italy and Spain. In each case, the material was cDNA or gDNA derived from T cells, B-cell-depleted T cells, or PBMCs.

In the original analysis: From reference gene primer amplification, estimates of nucleated cell counts were derived. Sequencing used immunoSEQ multiplex PCR; TCRdb keeps in-frame clones, though not all of them. V and J calls plus clone size are reproduced from that table; the DNA served to infer D and trimming. The sample includes over 130,000 clones, about 88% of them seen just once. The length of the CDR3 is 15 residues. Germline lookup yields CDR1 SQVTM and CDR2 ANQGSEA. V gave up 2 bases and J gave up 0 bases, with 10 bases separating them. The rearrangement uses TRBV29-1 and TRBJ2-2; maybe TRBD2 (5 bases). The receptor was isolated from a human donor in a cohort sampled during active COVID-19. The sequenced material came from peripheral blood. CDR3 bases: TGCAGCGTTGAACTGGGGAGCGCGAACACCGGGGAGCTGTTTTTT. Translating it yields CSVELGSANTGELFF.